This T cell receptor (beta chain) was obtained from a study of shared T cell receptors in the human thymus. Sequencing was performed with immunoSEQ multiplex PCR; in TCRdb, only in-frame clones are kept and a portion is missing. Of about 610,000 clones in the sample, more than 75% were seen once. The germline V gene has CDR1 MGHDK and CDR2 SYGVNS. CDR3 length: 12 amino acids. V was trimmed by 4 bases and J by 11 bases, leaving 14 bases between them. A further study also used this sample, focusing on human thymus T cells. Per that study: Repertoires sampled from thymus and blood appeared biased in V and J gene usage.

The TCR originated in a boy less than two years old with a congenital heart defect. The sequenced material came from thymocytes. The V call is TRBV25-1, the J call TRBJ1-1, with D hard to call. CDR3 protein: CASSGAYPGAFF. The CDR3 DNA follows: TGTGCCAGCAGTGGTGCTTACCCGGGGGCTTTCTTT.